This TCR beta chain is from a study of T cell responses to AZD1222 COVID-19 vaccine. Pooling of second doses given at about 4 or about 12 weeks was done. Using immunoSEQ multiplex PCR, the repertoire was profiled, and TCRdb retains in-frame clones only, with some absent. The table lists roughly 150,000 clones, around 90% of them singletons. Study-wide results and limits: Spike-specific TCR breadth and depth were elevated following two AZD1222 doses. White British donors predominated, females outnumbered males, and clonal diversity was possibly underestimated. Nearly half of spike-specific TCRs reportedly go after variant regions that carry no mutations.

Regarding this clone: Its antigen is not known.

This specimen was peripheral blood, taken 28 days after the second AZD1222 dose. This receptor was identified in an adult who received the AZD1222 COVID-19 vaccine.

Here the CDR3 reads CASSQTLEETQYF. DNA for the CDR3: TGTGCCAGCAGCCAGACACTCGAAGAGACCCAGTACTTC. V and J are TRBV7-6 and TRBJ2-5; no firm D call. The CDR3 sequence is 13 residues long. The V end lost 5 bases, the J end lost 3 bases, and 10 bases lay between the germline ends. CDR1 and CDR2 from the germline V gene are SGHVS and FNYEAQ. Drawing the rest from reference TRBV7-6 and TRBJ2-5, the complete variable domain is GAGVSQSPRYKVTKRGQDVALRCDPISGHVSLYWYRQALGQGPEFLTYFNYEAQQDKSGLPNDRFSAERPEGSISTLTIQRTEQRDSAMYRCASSQTLEETQYFGPGTRLLVL.